The 3 T cell receptor beta chains in this list originate from one sample, sequenced in a study of Graves' ophthalmopathy and Graves' hyperthyroidism. Amplifying from RNA transcripts, the study obtained TCR beta CDR3 regions. First-round RT-PCR employed HTBI primers, with a second-round multiplex PCR after it. Each CDR3 protein is one row after TCRdb ran MiXCR on the multiplex PCR reads. The sample consists of roughly 610,000 distinct CDR3 sequences, about a fifth of them appearing once. The sequenced sample consisted of peripheral blood. The source is a woman between 18 and 29 years old with stable Graves' hyperthyroidism. Some clones in this sample may be carry-over from other donors' samples.

The gene calls are TRBV18 and TRBJ2-2; a weak D match, TRBD2 (6 bases). With 1 base removed from V and 2 bases from J, the gap between germline ends came to 8 bases. The CDR3 sequence is 15 residues long. The V gene's germline CDR1 is KGHSH and CDR2 LQKENI. The CDR3 reads CASSPRLENTGELFF. CDR3 coding DNA: TGTGCCAGCTCACCACGACTAGAAAACACCGGGGAGCTGTTTTTT.

The genes are TRBV6-5 and TRBJ2-7, with unresolved D. This CDR3 comprises 15 residues. Germline-derived CDR1 and CDR2 are MNHEY and SVGAGI. The germline V and J ends were trimmed by 1 base and 0 bases, with 10 bases remaining between them. In DNA, the CDR3 is TGTGCCAGCAGTTACTTCGGGTGGAGCTCCTACGAGCAGTACTTC. This gives the protein CASSYFGWSSYEQYF.

About this clonotype: A single base separates this from a much larger clone, so it may be a read error. V and J are TRBV27 and TRBJ1-1; TRBD1 matches at 8 bases. Per germline, CDR1 MNHEY and CDR2 SMNVEV (reference sequence). This CDR3 spans 14 amino acids. CDR3 nucleotides: TGTGCCATCAGTTTATCAGGGGGCTACACTGAAGCTTTCTTT. Amino acid sequence: CAISLSGGYTEAFF.